This is a list of T cell receptor beta chains from one sample in a study of neurological immune-mediated disorders. TCRdb re-called the 5' RACE reads with MiXCR, one entry per CDR3 protein. This sample has about 40,000 distinct CDR3 sequences; about 3.3% occur once, and the top ten carry more than 7%. Sequences were obtained from PBMCs. The receptors derive from a woman aged 55-69 years with multiple sclerosis. Each CDR3 is given with its conserved first and last residue. Each record gives: V gene, J gene, clone size, D gene, CDR3 DNA, CDR3 protein. D genes are given only for firm matches. Size tells how often a clone was seen, or its class if it is expanded.

>TRBV20-1|TRBJ2-5|many|-
TGCAGTGCTAGAGGGGGTGGGGCTCAAGAGACCCAGTACTTC
CSARGGGAQETQYF
>TRBV12-3/TRBV12-4|TRBJ1-2|many|TRBD1
TGTGCCAGCAGTTTAGCGCAGGGCAGGGGGGTGATAAATGGCTACACCTTC
CASSLAQGRGVINGYTF
>TRBV3-1|TRBJ2-2|many|-
TGTGCCGCCGGCCGGGACTCCGTTGGGGAGCTGTTTTTT
CAAGRDSVGELFF
>TRBV5-5|TRBJ1-5|many|TRBD1
TGTGCCAGCAGCTTCGGACAGGGCAATCAGCCCCAGCATTTT
CASSFGQGNQPQHF
>TRBV20-1|TRBJ2-1|many|-
TGCAGTGCTAGCGTCGTCAATGAGCAGTTCTTC
CSASVVNEQFF
>TRBV20-1|TRBJ1-2|medium-sized|-
TGCAGTGCTAGCCCGAGACTCCTAAACTATGGCTACACCTTC
CSASPRLLNYGYTF
>TRBV20-1|TRBJ1-1|many|-
TGCAGTGCTAGCTCGAGCACTGGGCAGCTGAACACTGAAGCTTTCTTT
CSASSSTGQLNTEAFF
>TRBV19|TRBJ1-5|many|-
TGTGCCAGCCAGATGTTAGGGGCGGATCAGCCCCAGCATTTT
CASQMLGADQPQHF
>TRBV6-1|TRBJ2-1|many|TRBD1
TGTGCCAGTTTGCCGGGACAGGGGGCCCGGAATGAGCAGTTCTTC
CASLPGQGARNEQFF
>TRBV5-1|TRBJ2-7|many|-
TGCGCCAGCAGCTTGGACGGGGTTCAAGGCTACGAGCAGTACTTC
CASSLDGVQGYEQYF
>TRBV5-1|TRBJ1-2|many|-
TGCGCCAGCAGCGTCACAGGGTCGGGGTATGGCTACACCTTC
CASSVTGSGYGYTF
>TRBV20-1|TRBJ1-4|many|-
TGCAGTGCTAGAGTTGGTTCCACTAATGAAAAACTGTTTTTT
CSARVGSTNEKLFF
>TRBV11-2|TRBJ2-7|many|TRBD2
TGTGCCAGCAGCGGACTAGTTGGATGGGAGCAGTACTTC
CASSGLVGWEQYF
>TRBV6-1|TRBJ1-5|many|-
TGTGCCAGCAGTGACGGCGGTAGCAATCAGCCCCAGCATTTT
CASSDGGSNQPQHF